What follows are 16 T cell receptor beta chains derived from one specimen sequenced in a study of blood T cell repertoires in COVID-19. TCRdb keeps only in-frame clones here, not all; method: immunoSEQ multiplex PCR. The sample lists under 75,000 clones, about 90% occurring once. Sample: peripheral blood. These receptors all come from a human donor in a cohort sampled during active COVID-19.

V usage is TRBV5-1 and J usage is TRBJ1-4; TRBD1 aligns across 10 bases. Germline CDR1 SGHRS, CDR2 YFSETQ. The CDR3 sequence is 15 residues long. Trimming removed 3 bases from V and 8 bases from J; junction bases left unmatched: 7. CDR3 in amino acids: CASSYVGTGDEKLFF. CDR3 nucleotides: TGCGCCAGCAGCTACGTCGGGACAGGGGACGAAAAACTGTTTTTT. The full variable domain, completed using reference TRBV5-1 and TRBJ1-4, is KAGVTQTPRYLIKTRGQQVTLSCSPISGHRSVSWYQQTPGQGLQFLFEYFSETQRNKGNFPGRFSGRQFSNSRSEMNVSTLELGDSALYLCASSYVGTGDEKLFFGSGTQLSVL.

This clone has more than one count but fewer than ten. J is TRBJ2-7 and V is TRBV28, with unresolved D. V lost 3 bases and J 5 bases, leaving 5 bases between the germline ends. Germline V gives CDR1 MDHEN, CDR2 SYDVKM. The CDR3 runs 11 residues. This CDR3 is CASSLSHEQYF. The CDR3 DNA reads TGTGCCAGCAGTTTGAGCCACGAGCAGTACTTC. Together with reference TRBV28 and TRBJ2-7, the CDR3 gives the full variable domain: DVKVTQSSRYLVKRTGEKVFLECVQDMDHENMFWYRQDPGLGLRLIYFSYDVKMKEKGDIPEGYSVSREKKERFSLILESASTNQTSMYLCASSLSHEQYFGPGTRLTVT.

The rearrangement joins TRBV5-6 to TRBJ2-7; D is ambiguous. Trimming left V 1 base short and J 3 bases short, with 8 bases between. The CDR3 consists of 13 residues. In germline, CDR1 is SGHDT, CDR2 YYEEEE. The CDR3 is CASSLNTLYEQYF. The CDR3 nucleotides are TGTGCCAGCAGCTTGAACACCCTCTACGAGCAGTACTTC.

In this sample, this clone turned up a few times. CDR3 DNA: TGTGCCAGCAGCCGGGGGGAGAACTATGGCTACACCTTC. This encodes CASSRGENYGYTF. The V call is TRBV7-9, the J call TRBJ1-2, with D perhaps TRBD1 (5 bases). Looked up from germline, CDR1 is SEHNR and CDR2 is FQNEAQ (reference sequence). This CDR3 comprises 13 residues. Trimming removed 5 bases at V and 2 bases at J, with 9 bases between.

The V call is TRBV19, the J call TRBJ1-3; 7 bases match TRBD1. The CDR3 consists of 15 residues. The germline V gene encodes CDR1 LNHDA and CDR2 SQIVND (reference sequence). Unmatched junction bases numbered 8, after V lost 7 bases and J lost 2 bases. CDR3 sequence: CASISPGTAGNTIYF. CDR3 sequence (DNA): TGTGCCAGTATCAGCCCCGGGACAGCTGGAAACACCATATATTTT.

This chain connects TRBV19 to TRBJ2-1; the match to TRBD2 covers 13 bases. The CDR3 covers 16 residues. V shed 4 bases and J 6 bases; nucleotides not matched to a gene: 6. Germline loops: CDR1 LNHDA, CDR2 SQIVND (reference sequence). The CDR3 here is CASSNGLAGVGNEQFF. For the CDR3, the DNA is TGTGCCAGTAGTAACGGACTAGCGGGGGTGGGCAATGAGCAGTTCTTC.

The rearrangement uses TRBV6-1 and TRBJ1-4; 8 nucleotides align to TRBD1. After removal of 0 bases from V and 7 bases from J, the junction contained 7 bases not matched to a gene. This CDR3 has 16 amino acids. Looked up from germline, CDR1 is MNHNS and CDR2 is SASEGT. The CDR3 DNA follows: TGTGCCAGCAGTGAAGCGCTAGCAGGGGGCGGTGAAAAACTGTTTTTT. The encoded protein is CASSEALAGGGEKLFF.

Notes on this clone: This same CDR3 is encoded by further DNA sequences in the sample. J is TRBJ2-6 and V is TRBV19; D unresolved. This CDR3 is 14 amino acids long. Trimming shortened V by 3 bases and J by 0 bases, and 3 bases separated the two germline ends. Germline CDR1 LNHDA, CDR2 SQIVND (reference sequence). CDR3 DNA: TGTGCCAGTAGTATTAGCTCTGGGGCCAACGTCCTGACTTTC. This encodes CASSISSGANVLTF.

The rearrangement uses TRBV6-5 and TRBJ1-5; D remains ambiguous. Germline V lookup: CDR1 MNHEY, CDR2 SVGAGI. Trimming removed 8 bases at V and 4 bases at J, with 15 bases between. CDR3 size: 14 residues. Here the CDR3 DNA reads TGTGCCAGCTCTTCGGAACAGTTTAATCAGCCCCAGCATTTT. Translating gives CASSSEQFNQPQHF.

The V gene is TRBV30, the J gene TRBJ1-5; 7 positions agree with TRBD1. The CDR3 runs to 13 residues. V lost 2 bases and J lost 6; bases outside the gene matches: 4. Germline CDR1 reads GTSNPN; CDR2 reads SVGIG (reference sequence). The CDR3 DNA reads as TGTGCCTGGAGTTTGACAGGGTTTCAGCCCCAGCATTTT. Translation: CAWSLTGFQPQHF. Together with reference TRBV30 and TRBJ1-5, the CDR3 gives the full variable domain: SQTIHQWPATLVQPVGSPLSLECTVEGTSNPNLYWYRQAAGRGLQLLFYSVGIGQISSEVPQNLSASRPQDRQFILSSKKLLLSDSGFYLCAWSLTGFQPQHFGDGTRLSIL.

The chain couples TRBV3-1 (or the pseudogene TRBV3-2) to TRBJ1-6; tentatively, D is TRBD1 (6 bases). The CDR3 is 14 amino acids. The germline V gene encodes CDR1 LGHDT and CDR2 YNNKEL (reference sequence). Trimming shortened V by 6 bases and J by 5 bases, and 11 bases separated the two germline ends. The CDR3 region has the DNA TGTGCCAGCAGGCGAGGACAGAATAATTCACCCCTCCACTTT. Translated: CASRRGQNNSPLHF.

J is TRBJ2-7 and V is TRBV11-1; D unresolved. This CDR3 is 15 amino acids long. V dropped 5 bases and J dropped 5 bases, with 19 bases sitting between them. Germline V gene lookup returns CDR1 SGHAT and CDR2 FQDESV (reference sequence). CDR3 protein: CASSEGGLRQHEQYF. CDR3 nucleotides: TGTGCCAGCAGCGAAGGTGGCCTCAGACAACACGAGCAGTACTTC.

This chain joins TRBV28 and TRBJ1-1, with a possible D match to TRBD1 (5 bases). Between the trimmed V and J ends, which lost 6 bases and 1 base, there was a span of 18 bases. The CDR3 consists of 16 residues. Germline-derived CDR1 and CDR2 are MDHEN and SYDVKM. In DNA, the CDR3 is TGTGCCAGCAGCCCGACAGAGCCCTATCGGAACACTGAAGCTTTCTTT. Translation gives CASSPTEPYRNTEAFF.

This clone was detected once. V is TRBV18 and J is TRBJ2-7, with 8 bases that match TRBD2. Trimming at V came to 6 bases and at J to 2 bases, leaving 3 bases not matched to a gene. Germline loops: CDR1 KGHSH, CDR2 LQKENI. The CDR3 covers 13 residues. The CDR3 bases are TGTGCCAGCTCGGGCGGGGGGACCTACGAGCAGTACTTC. It codes for CASSGGGTYEQYF.

This chain joins TRBV7-8 and TRBJ2-3; weak D call: TRBD2 (7 bases). The CDR3 covers 18 residues. From germline, CDR1 is SGHVS and CDR2 FQNEAQ. Trimming removed 1 base at V and 2 bases at J, with 19 bases between. The DNA for the CDR3 is TGTGCCAGCAGCTTAGGAGGGGGGGGTACTTCGTTCACAGATACGCAGTATTTT. Residues: CASSLGGGGTSFTDTQYF.

This sequence joins TRBV4-1 and TRBJ2-1, with D unclear. Trimming shortened V by 0 bases and J by 9 bases, and 18 bases separated the two germline ends. The CDR3 loop spans 16 amino acids. The V gene's germline CDR1 is MGHRA and CDR2 YSYEKL. The CDR3 protein is CASSQDRGSYLGEQFF. The CDR3 DNA reads as TGCGCCAGCAGCCAAGATAGAGGTAGCTACTTGGGTGAGCAGTTCTTC.